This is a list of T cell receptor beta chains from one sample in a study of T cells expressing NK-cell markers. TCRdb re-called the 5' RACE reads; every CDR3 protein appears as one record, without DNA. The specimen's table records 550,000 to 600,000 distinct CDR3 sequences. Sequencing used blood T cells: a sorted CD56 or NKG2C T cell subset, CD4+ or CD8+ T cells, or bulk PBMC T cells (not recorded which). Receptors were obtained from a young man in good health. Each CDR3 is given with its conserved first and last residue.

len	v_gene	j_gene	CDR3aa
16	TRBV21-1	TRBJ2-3	CASSKVGADYTDTQYF
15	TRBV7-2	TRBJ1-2	CASSPRQVWVDGYTF
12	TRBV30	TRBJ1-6	CAWNGGNSPLHF
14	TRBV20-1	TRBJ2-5	CSGAPGQGRETQYF
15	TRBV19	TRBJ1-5	CASSVTGGGNQPQHF
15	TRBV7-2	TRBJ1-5	CASSRTSGSNQPQHF
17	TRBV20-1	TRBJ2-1	CSARGLAGATGFDEQFF
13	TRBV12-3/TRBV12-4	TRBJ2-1	CATEPGTYNEQFF
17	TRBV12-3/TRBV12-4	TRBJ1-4	CASSLRGGKEANEKLFF
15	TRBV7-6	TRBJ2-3	CASIPSASSTDTQYF
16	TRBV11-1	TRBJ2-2	CASSEGAGASTGELFF
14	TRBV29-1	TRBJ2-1	CSVALAGDYNEQFF
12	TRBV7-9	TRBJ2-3	CASTQGKDTQYF
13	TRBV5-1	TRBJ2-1	CASSTGSGGRQFF
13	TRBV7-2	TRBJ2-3	CATPKTPTDTQYF
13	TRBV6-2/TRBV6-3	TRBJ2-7	CASSPDTSYEQYF
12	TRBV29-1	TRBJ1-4	CSARQPNEKLFF
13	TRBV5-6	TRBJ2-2	CASSIQGSGELFF
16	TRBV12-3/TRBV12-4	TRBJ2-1	CASRQTTPSSYNEQFF
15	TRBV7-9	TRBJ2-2	CASMGLAGAGGELFF
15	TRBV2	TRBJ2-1	CASSPSSSSYNEQFF
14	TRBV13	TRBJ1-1	CASSSAGLNTEAFF
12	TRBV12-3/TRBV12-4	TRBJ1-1	CASSFPDRKAFF
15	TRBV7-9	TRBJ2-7	CASSSRDGPPGEQYF
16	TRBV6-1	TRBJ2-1	CASSAFGGTPTNEQFF
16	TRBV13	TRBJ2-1	CASSLDGGGPYNEQFF
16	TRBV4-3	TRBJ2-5	CASSQGRDYNSETQYF
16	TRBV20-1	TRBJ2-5	CSASNPGLAGAETQYF
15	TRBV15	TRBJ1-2	CATRPGTAANYGYTF
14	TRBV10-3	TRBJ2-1	CAISRGLAGNEQFF
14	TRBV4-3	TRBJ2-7	CASSHWTSSYEQYF
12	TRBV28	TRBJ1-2	CASSLGKDGYTF
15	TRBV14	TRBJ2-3	CASSRGQGRTDTQYF
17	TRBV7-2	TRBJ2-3	CASSFPTSRLFTDTQYF
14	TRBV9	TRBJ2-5	CASSVAGSEETQYF
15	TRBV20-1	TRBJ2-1	CSAPPTAGDDNEQFF
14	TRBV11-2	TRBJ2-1	CASSTGPRSGRQFF
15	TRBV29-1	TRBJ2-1	CSVTPRTSLYNEQFF
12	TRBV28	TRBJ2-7	CASSSGLAGRIF
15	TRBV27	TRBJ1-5	CASSPRTGGKEPQHF
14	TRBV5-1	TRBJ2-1	CASSRGGDRDEQFF
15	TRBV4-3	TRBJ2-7	CASSQERDRTYEQYF
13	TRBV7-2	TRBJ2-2	CASNYKDTGELFF
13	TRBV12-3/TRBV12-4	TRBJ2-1	CASSLYMNHEQFF
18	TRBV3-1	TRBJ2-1	CASSQGLPGTGGYNEQFF
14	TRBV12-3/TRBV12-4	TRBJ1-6	CASSPRKYNSPLHF
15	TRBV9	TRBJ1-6	CASSMAGGANSPLHF
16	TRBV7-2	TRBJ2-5	CASSLSPGPPQETQYF
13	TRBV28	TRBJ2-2	CASSGTPAGELFF
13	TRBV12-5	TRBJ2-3	CASRRAGTDTQYF
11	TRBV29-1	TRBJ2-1	CSASTAYEQFF
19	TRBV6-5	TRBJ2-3	CASSYSLSGANSRKDTQYF
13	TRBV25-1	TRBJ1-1	CASGRVGNTEAFF
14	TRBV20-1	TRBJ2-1	CSARGTTSVAEQFF
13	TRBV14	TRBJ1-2	CASSLSGQYGYTF
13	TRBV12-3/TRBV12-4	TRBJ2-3	CASSPSGPDTQYF
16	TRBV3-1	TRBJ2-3	CASSEFAGSPTDTQYF